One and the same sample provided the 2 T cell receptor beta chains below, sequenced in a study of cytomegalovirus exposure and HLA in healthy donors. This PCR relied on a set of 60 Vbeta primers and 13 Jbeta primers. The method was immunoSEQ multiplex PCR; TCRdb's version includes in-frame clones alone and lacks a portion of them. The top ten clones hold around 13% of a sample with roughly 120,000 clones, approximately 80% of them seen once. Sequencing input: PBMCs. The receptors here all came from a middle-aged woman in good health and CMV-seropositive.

In nucleotides, the CDR3 is TGTGCCAGCGCGGGAAGCACAGATACGCAGTATTTT. Translating gives CASAGSTDTQYF. This rearrangement joins TRBV11-3 to TRBJ2-3, with D possibly being TRBD2 (6 bases). CDR3 length: 12 amino acids. Germline CDR1 is SGHNT and CDR2 is YENEEA. V was trimmed by 8 bases and J by 0 bases, leaving 6 bases between them.

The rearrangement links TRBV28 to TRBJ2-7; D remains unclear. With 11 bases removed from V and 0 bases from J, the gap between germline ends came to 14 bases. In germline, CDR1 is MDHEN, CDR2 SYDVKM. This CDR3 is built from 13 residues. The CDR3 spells CASSKRLSYEQYF. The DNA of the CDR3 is TGTGCCTCCTCAAAGAGGCTCTCCTACGAGCAGTACTTC.